The T cell receptor beta chain under discussion was sequenced for a study of shared clonotypes between healthy human individuals. General observations from the study: Sampling covered nothing but blood. Tissue TCR repertoires likely differ from those found in blood. Non-shared clonotypes had lower generation probabilities than clonotypes shared by all four sorted-subset donors.

The CDR3 is 17 residues long. After removal of 4 bases from V and 2 bases from J, the junction contained 6 bases not matched to a gene. Germline V gives CDR1 MNHEY, CDR2 SMNVEV (reference sequence). Study processing details: ImmunoSEQ only sent back junction sequences with no quality scores, so filtering was done differently. The table came from immunoSEQ multiplex PCR; TCRdb's copy has only in-frame clones and leaves some out. That table furnishes V, J and clone size, whereas the DNA furnished D and trimming. The sample comprises fewer than 3 million clones, around 93% of which are singletons, and approximately 0.41% rests with the top ten. Concerning this clone itself: Its antigen is still unknown.

The CD4+ fraction was divided into a CD45RA+ naive subset and a CD45RA-negative memory subset. The gene calls are TRBV27 and TRBJ1-4, with 11 bases that match TRBD1. The clonotype originates from a young man in good health. Some clones in this sample may be carry-over from other donors' samples. Sequences were obtained from naive CD4+ T cells from PBMCs. The subset denotes: CD45RA+ positively selected. CDR3 protein: CASSSGQGVFTNEKLFF. DNA for the CDR3: TGTGCCAGCAGTTCGGGACAGGGGGTCTTCACTAATGAAAAACTGTTTTTT. The variable domain in full, completed from reference TRBV27 and TRBJ1-4, reads EAQVTQNPRYLITVTGKKLTVTCSQNMNHEYMSWYRQDPGLGLRQIYYSMNVEVTDKGDVPEGYKVSRKEKRNFPLILESPSPNQTSLYFCASSSGQGVFTNEKLFFGSGTQLSVL.